The 13 T cell receptor beta chains below all came from one sample that was sequenced in a study of T cells in Graves' hyperthyroidism and ophthalmopathy. Researchers took RNA transcripts and amplified the TCR beta CDR3 regions from them. Using the HTBI primer set, a first-round RT-PCR was run on the TCR CDR3. Each CDR3 protein is one row after TCRdb ran MiXCR on the multiplex PCR reads. Found here are 450,000 to 550,000 distinct CDR3 sequences, around 22% of them singletons; the top ten hold approximately 10%. The specimen was blood. These receptors all stem from a woman between 25 and 40 years old with Graves' ophthalmopathy.

This clonotype was observed at least ten times. Being one base from a much bigger clone, this may be a read error. This chain links TRBV27 with TRBJ2-7, with TRBD1 matching 8 bases. Germline CDR1 reads MNHEY; CDR2 reads SMNVEV (reference sequence). The CDR3 has 14 residues. The CDR3 sequence is CAGSESDRVYEQYF. The CDR3 DNA is TGTGCCGGCAGTGAATCGGACAGGGTGTACGAGCAGTACTTC.

This clonotype was seen a handful of times. The chain is built from TRBV11-3 and TRBJ2-6; D unresolved. Germline CDR1 SGHNT, CDR2 YENEEA. The CDR3 consists of 15 residues. The ends were cut back, 5 bases at V and 0 bases at J, with 8 bases in the middle. The CDR3 bases are TGTGCCAGCAGCCTCCCCCACTCTGGGGCCAACGTCCTGACTTTC. As protein: CASSLPHSGANVLTF.

This clonotype has ten or more counts. The rearrangement uses TRBV12-3 or TRBV12-4 and TRBJ1-5; no definite D call. This CDR3 comprises 13 residues. V dropped 3 bases and J dropped 5 bases, with 8 bases sitting between them. CDR3 amino acids: CASSFGSDQPQHF. The CDR3 DNA sequence: TGTGCCAGCAGTTTCGGAAGCGATCAGCCCCAGCATTTT.

CDR3 amino acids: CASSLSRNYEQYF. The CDR3 DNA follows: TGTGCCAGCAGTTTGTCCAGGAACTACGAGCAGTACTTC. The J gene is TRBJ2-7, the V gene TRBV28; D gene uncertain. Trimming shortened V by 3 bases and J by 3 bases, and 9 bases separated the two germline ends. This CDR3 spans 13 amino acids. CDR1 and CDR2 from the germline V gene are MDHEN and SYDVKM.

J is TRBJ2-3 and V is TRBV6-1; D is uncertain. Germline assignment: CDR1 MNHNS and CDR2 SASEGT. There are 15 residues in the CDR3. The V gene lost 3 bases and the J gene lost 4 bases, with 14 bases spanning the gap. The CDR3 DNA sequence: TGTGCCAGCAGTGAGATTGGACCGGCGGCAGATACGCAGTATTTT. It translates to CASSEIGPAADTQYF.

This clonotype was detected many times. The chain combines TRBV12-3 or TRBV12-4 with TRBJ1-1, with D hard to call. V lost 6 bases and J lost 4, with 15 bases in between. The CDR3 contains 14 residues. The CDR3 sequence is CASSPSQKGTEAFF. Here the CDR3 DNA reads TGTGCCAGCAGCCCTTCCCAAAAGGGCACTGAAGCTTTCTTT.

The chain uses TRBV12-3 or TRBV12-4 and TRBJ1-2; D uncertain. This CDR3 has 12 amino acids. The V end was cut by 4 bases, the J end by 5 bases, with 8 bases between. The CDR3: CASSWSGYGYTF. In DNA, the CDR3 is TGTGCCAGCAGTTGGAGTGGATATGGCTACACCTTC.

Turning to this clonotype: The CDR3 carries no conserved terminal phenylalanine or tryptophan, so it likely arises from a read error. The V and J genes are TRBV5-1 and TRBJ1-2; TRBD1 matches at 10 bases. With V trimmed by 0 bases and J by 1 base, 0 bases remained unmatched. Germline V lookup: CDR1 SGHRS, CDR2 YFSETQ. CDR3 size: 15 residues. CDR3 amino acids: CASSLGTGGNYGYTL. CDR3 sequence (DNA): TGCGCCAGCAGCTTGGGGACAGGGGGTAACTATGGCTACACCCTG.

The rearrangement links TRBV6-1 to TRBJ2-7, with D possibly TRBD1 on 5 matching bases. The CDR3 runs 12 residues. The germline CDR1 and CDR2 sequences are MNHNS and SASEGT. The V end lost 3 bases, the J end lost 5 bases, and 8 bases lay between the germline ends. The CDR3 coding sequence is TGTGCCAGCAGTGACAGGGTCGACGAGCAGTACTTC. Translation gives CASSDRVDEQYF.

This clonotype was recorded at least ten times. This chain links TRBV7-9 with TRBJ2-7; D possibly corresponds to TRBD1 (6 bases). The CDR3 loop spans 12 amino acids. Germline loops: CDR1 SEHNR, CDR2 FQNEAQ (reference sequence). V lost 5 bases and J lost 7, with 12 bases in between. The CDR3 loop is CASSTQQGEQYF. DNA of the CDR3: TGTGCCAGCAGCACACAACAGGGTGAGCAGTACTTC.

Many counts were recorded for this clonotype. The chain couples TRBV6-1 to TRBJ2-2; possible D gene TRBD1, 6 bases. V lost 6 bases to trimming and J lost 7 bases, with 15 bases between them. The CDR3 covers 14 residues. Germline V lookup: CDR1 MNHNS, CDR2 SASEGT. CDR3 DNA sequence: TGTGCCAGCAGCCAAGGACAGCATTACGGGGAGCTGTTTTTT. Translation gives CASSQGQHYGELFF.

This clonotype was detected ten times or more. This sequence joins TRBV27 and TRBJ1-6; perhaps TRBD1 as D (5 bases). The germline V gene has CDR1 MNHEY and CDR2 SMNVEV (reference sequence). The CDR3 has 16 residues. Trimming pared 5 bases from V and 0 bases from J, leaving 11 bases between. DNA of the CDR3: TGTGCCAGCAGTCCCTACAGGAGCTCCTATAATTCACCCCTCCACTTT. It specifies CASSPYRSSYNSPLHF.

The V and J genes are TRBV12-3 or TRBV12-4 and TRBJ1-2; tentative D call: TRBD1 (5 bases). Deletions cut 1 base from V and 7 bases from J, with 10 bases between. This CDR3 comprises 13 residues. CDR3 in DNA: TGTGCCAGCAGTTTAGGCAGCGGGACTGGCTACACCTTC. Its translation: CASSLGSGTGYTF.